The T cell receptor beta chain under discussion was sequenced for a study of Tregs in tolerant kidney transplant recipients. CDR1 SGHTA and CDR2 FQGNSA come from the germline V gene. This CDR3 contains 14 residues. J was trimmed by 4 bases and V by 3 bases; bases with no gene match: 6. Profiled with immunoSEQ multiplex PCR; TCRdb holds only in-frame clones, not every one. The sample yields about 83,000 clones, 95% to 98% seen once. Thawed PBMCs were FACS-sorted into unstimulated CD4+CD25+CD127- regulatory T cells, CD4+CD25- non-regulatory cells, CD4 and CD8 cells. Source: CD4+ T cells from blood, taken before the transplant. The rearrangement uses TRBV7-2 and TRBJ2-7, with TRBD1 identical over 7 bases. This clonotype originated in a human donor who received a combined kidney and bone marrow transplant. CDR3 sequence (DNA): TGTGCCAGCAGCTTGAAGGGGGCGCGGTACGAGCAGTACTTC. As protein: CASSLKGARYEQYF.